The source of this T cell receptor beta chain is a study of sequential checkpoint blockade in melanoma. Repertoires were generated with immunoSEQ multiplex PCR, while TCRdb's copy carries only in-frame clones and drops some. The repertoire consists of tens of thousands of clones, with approximately 82% occurring once and the leading ten covering 15% to 20%. V was trimmed by 7 bases and J by 2 bases, leaving 12 bases between them. The V gene's germline CDR1 is LNHDA and CDR2 SQIVND (reference sequence). This CDR3 spans 13 amino acids. Described treatment: randomized to nivolumab then ipilimumab (arm A) or the reverse (arm B). Live CD3+CD8+ CD19− CD56− cells were sorted from PBMCs. This clone was detected only once.

Sequencing was performed on CD8+ T cells sorted from blood (inferred from file names), taken from a patient given nivolumab and ipilimumab in sequence. V and J are TRBV19 and TRBJ2-7; possible D gene TRBD2, 5 bases. This clonotype was obtained from a human donor with melanoma. CDR3 in DNA: TGTGCCAGTAACGGGGAGTCCGCCTACGAGCAGTACTTC. Translation: CASNGESAYEQYF.